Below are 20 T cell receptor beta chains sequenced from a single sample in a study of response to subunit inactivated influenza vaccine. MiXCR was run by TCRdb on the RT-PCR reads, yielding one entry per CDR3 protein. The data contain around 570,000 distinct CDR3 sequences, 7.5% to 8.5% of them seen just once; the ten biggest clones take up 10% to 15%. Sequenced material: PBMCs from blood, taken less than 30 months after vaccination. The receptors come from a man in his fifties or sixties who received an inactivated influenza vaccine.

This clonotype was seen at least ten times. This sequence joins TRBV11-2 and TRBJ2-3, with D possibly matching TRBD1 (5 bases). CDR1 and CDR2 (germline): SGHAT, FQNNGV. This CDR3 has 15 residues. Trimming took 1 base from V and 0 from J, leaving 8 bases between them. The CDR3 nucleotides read TGTGCCAGCAGCTTAGCGACAGTAAGCACAGATACGCAGTATTTT. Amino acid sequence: CASSLATVSTDTQYF.

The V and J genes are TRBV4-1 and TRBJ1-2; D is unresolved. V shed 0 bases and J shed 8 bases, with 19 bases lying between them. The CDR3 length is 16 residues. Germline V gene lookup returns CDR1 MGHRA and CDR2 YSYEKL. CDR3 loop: CASSQDPIVRIGGYTF. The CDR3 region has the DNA TGCGCCAGCAGCCAAGATCCCATCGTCAGGATAGGCGGCTACACCTTC.

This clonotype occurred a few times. CDR3 sequence reads: CSVRDRAYGYTF. As DNA, the CDR3 is TGCAGTGTCCGGGACAGAGCCTATGGCTACACCTTC. The chain combines TRBV20-1 with TRBJ1-2; 7 bases are a match to TRBD1. The CDR3 is 12 amino acids. Trimming cost V 7 bases and J 4 bases; bases outside gene matches: 6. The V gene's germline CDR1 is DFQATT and CDR2 SNEGSKA (reference sequence).

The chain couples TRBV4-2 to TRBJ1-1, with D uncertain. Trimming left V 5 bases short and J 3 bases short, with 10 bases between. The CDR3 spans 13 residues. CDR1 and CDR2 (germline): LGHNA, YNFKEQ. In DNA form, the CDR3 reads TGTGCCAGCAGCAAGGAACCGTACACTGAAGCTTTCTTT. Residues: CASSKEPYTEAFF.

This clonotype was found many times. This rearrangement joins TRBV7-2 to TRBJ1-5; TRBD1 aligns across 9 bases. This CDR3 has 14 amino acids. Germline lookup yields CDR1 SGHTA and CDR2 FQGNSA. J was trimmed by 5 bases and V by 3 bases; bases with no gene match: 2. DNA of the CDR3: TGTGCCAGCAGCTTGACAGGGGGAGATCAGCCCCAGCATTTT. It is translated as CASSLTGGDQPQHF.

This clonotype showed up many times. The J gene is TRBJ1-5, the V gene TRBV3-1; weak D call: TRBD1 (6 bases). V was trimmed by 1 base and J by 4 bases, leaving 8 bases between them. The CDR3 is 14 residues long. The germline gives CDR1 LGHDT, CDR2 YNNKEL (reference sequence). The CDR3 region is CASSQAGQNQPQHF. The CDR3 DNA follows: TGTGCCAGCAGCCAAGCTGGACAGAATCAGCCCCAGCATTTT.

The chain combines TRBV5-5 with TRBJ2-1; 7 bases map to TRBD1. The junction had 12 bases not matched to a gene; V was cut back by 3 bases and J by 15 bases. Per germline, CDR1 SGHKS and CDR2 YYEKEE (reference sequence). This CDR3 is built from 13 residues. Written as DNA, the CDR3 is TGTGCCAGCAGCTCTGGGACAGTGGGTTTGGTGTTCTTC. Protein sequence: CASSSGTVGLVFF.

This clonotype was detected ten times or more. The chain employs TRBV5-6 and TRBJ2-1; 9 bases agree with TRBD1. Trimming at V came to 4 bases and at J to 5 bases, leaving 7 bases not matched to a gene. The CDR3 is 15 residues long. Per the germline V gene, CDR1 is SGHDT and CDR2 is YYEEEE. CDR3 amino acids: CASSPLDRGNNEQFF. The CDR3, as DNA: TGTGCCAGCAGCCCATTGGACAGGGGAAACAATGAGCAGTTCTTC. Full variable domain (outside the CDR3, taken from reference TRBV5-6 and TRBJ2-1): DAGVTQSPTHLIKTRGQQVTLRCSPKSGHDTVSWYQQALGQGPQFIFQYYEEEERQRGNFPDRFSGHQFPNYSSELNVNALLLGDSALYLCASSPLDRGNNEQFFGPGTRLTVL.

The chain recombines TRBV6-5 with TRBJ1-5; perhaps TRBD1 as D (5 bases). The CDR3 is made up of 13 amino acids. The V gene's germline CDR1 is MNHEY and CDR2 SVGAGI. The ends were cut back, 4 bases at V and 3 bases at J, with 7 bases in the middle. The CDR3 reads CASSSGINQPQHF. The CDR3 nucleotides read TGTGCCAGCAGTTCAGGGATCAATCAGCCCCAGCATTTT.

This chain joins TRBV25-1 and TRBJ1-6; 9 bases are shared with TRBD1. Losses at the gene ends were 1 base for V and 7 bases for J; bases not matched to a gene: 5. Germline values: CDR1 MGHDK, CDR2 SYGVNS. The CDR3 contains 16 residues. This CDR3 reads CASSESGTGWNSPLHF. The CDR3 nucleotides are TGTGCCAGCAGTGAATCCGGGACAGGGTGGAATTCACCCCTCCACTTT.

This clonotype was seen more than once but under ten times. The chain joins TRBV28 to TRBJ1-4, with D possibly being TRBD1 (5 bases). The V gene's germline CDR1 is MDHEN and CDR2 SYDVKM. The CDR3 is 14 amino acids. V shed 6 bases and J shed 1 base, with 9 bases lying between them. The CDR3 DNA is TGTGCCAGCAGCAACAGGTTAACTAATGAAAAACTGTTTTTT. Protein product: CASSNRLTNEKLFF.

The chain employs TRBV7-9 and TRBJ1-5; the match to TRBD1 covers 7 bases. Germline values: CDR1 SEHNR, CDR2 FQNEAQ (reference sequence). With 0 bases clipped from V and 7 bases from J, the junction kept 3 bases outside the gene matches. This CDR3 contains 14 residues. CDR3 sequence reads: CASSLAGGGQPQHF. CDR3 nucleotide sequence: TGTGCCAGCAGCTTAGCAGGGGGCGGCCAGCCCCAGCATTTT.

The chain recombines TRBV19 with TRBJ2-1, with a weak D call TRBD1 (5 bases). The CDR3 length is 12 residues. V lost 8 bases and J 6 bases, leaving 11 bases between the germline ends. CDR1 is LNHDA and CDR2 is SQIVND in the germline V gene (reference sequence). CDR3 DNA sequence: TGTGCCAGTGCTCCCCAGGGCAATGAGCAGTTCTTC. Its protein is CASAPQGNEQFF.

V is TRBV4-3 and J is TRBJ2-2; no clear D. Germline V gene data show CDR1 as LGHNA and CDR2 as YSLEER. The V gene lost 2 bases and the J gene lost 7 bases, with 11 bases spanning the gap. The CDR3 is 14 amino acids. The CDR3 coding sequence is TGCGCCAGCAGCCAAAAACCGACCGGCGGGGAGCTGTTTTTT. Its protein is CASSQKPTGGELFF.

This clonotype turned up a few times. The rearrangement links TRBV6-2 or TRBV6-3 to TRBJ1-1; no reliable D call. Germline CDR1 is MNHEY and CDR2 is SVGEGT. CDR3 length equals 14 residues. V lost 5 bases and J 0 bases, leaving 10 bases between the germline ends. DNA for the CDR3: TGTGCCAGCAGTAGGACGGTACTGAACACTGAAGCTTTCTTT. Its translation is CASSRTVLNTEAFF.

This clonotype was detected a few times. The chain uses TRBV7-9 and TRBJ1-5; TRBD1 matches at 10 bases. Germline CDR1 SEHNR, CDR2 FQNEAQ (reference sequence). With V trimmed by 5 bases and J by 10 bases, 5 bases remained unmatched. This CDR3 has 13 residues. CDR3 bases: TGTGCCAGCAGCCGGACAGGGGGGAACCCCCAGCATTTT. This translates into CASSRTGGNPQHF. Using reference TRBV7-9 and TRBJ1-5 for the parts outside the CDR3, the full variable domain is DTGVSQNPRHKITKRGQNVTFRCDPISEHNRLYWYRQTLGQGPEFLTYFQNEAQLEKSRLLSDRFSAERPKGSFSTLEIQRTEQGDSAMYLCASSRTGGNPQHFGDGTRLSIL.

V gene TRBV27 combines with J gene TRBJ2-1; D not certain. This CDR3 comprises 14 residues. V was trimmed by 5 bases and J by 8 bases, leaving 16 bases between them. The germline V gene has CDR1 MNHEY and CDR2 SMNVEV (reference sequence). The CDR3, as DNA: TGTGCCAGCAGTCTCGAGAGCCCCGTCTATGAGCAGTTCTTC. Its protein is CASSLESPVYEQFF.

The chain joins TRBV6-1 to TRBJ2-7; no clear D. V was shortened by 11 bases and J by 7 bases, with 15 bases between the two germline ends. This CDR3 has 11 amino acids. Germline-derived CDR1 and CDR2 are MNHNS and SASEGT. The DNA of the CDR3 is TGTGCCCTTGCTGGGTTTGGGGAGCAGTACTTC. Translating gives CALAGFGEQYF.

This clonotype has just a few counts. The DNA for the CDR3 is TGTGCCAGCTCACCGAGGCCGGAGAGCTCCTACAATGAGCAGTTCTTC. It encodes CASSPRPESSYNEQFF. The chain has TRBV18 and TRBJ2-1; D not certain. The CDR3 covers 16 residues. Per germline, CDR1 KGHSH and CDR2 LQKENI. Trimming pared 3 bases from V and 0 bases from J, leaving 12 bases between. Based on the CDR3 plus reference TRBV18 and TRBJ2-1, the full variable domain is NAGVMQNPRHLVRRRGQEARLRCSPMKGHSHVYWYRQLPEEGLKFMVYLQKENIIDESGMPKERFSAEFPKEGPSILRIQQVVRGDSAAYFCASSPRPESSYNEQFFGPGTRLTVL.

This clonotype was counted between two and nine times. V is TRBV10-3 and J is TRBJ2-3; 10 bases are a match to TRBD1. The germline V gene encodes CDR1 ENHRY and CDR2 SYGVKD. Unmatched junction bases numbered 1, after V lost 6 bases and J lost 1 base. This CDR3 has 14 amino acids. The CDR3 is CAISGTGGTDTQYF. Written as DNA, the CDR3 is TGTGCCATCAGCGGGACAGGGGGCACAGATACGCAGTATTTT.